Presented here are 17 T cell receptor beta chains from one specimen sequenced in a study of vaccination and CD4 T cells after COVID-19. The time point denotes: late sampling 161 to 241 days after vaccination in a few convalescent patients. Stated treatment: approximately 10-day PBMC culture with coronavirus spike peptide pools or control peptides (ViraFEST assay). Cultured CD4+ T cells had their DNA profiled by the Oncomine TCR Beta short-read assay. MiXCR, run by TCRdb on the PCR reads, gives a single entry per CDR3 protein. The data contain approximately 22,000 distinct CDR3 sequences, approximately 33% of them singletons. These receptors have no identified antigens. Sequencing used CD4+ T cells from blood, cultured in vitro, obtained about 7 months after SARS-CoV-2 vaccination. The receptor source for this set is a human donor who had recovered from COVID-19.

CDR3 nucleotide sequence: TGCAGTGCTAGTTATCAGGGGTCGGGGAGACGGGCTTTCTTT. This sequence encodes CSASYQGSGRRAFF. The chain combines TRBV20-1 with TRBJ1-1, with D possibly matching TRBD1 (6 bases). V was pared by 3 bases and J by 11 bases, with 22 bases between. The CDR3 runs to 14 residues. Germline lookup yields CDR1 DFQATT and CDR2 SNEGSKA (reference sequence).

This clonotype was counted a few times. The chain links TRBV6-4 to TRBJ1-2, with D unresolved. Germline loops: CDR1 MRHNA, CDR2 SNTAGT. The V end was cut by 0 bases, the J end by 7 bases, with 12 bases between. The CDR3 contains 14 residues. The CDR3 loop is CASSDSIGTGGYTF. CDR3 DNA sequence: TGTGCCAGCAGTGACTCGATCGGAACGGGTGGCTACACCTTC.

The chain is built from TRBV20-1 and TRBJ2-1; 9 bases fit TRBD1. CDR1 DFQATT and CDR2 SNEGSKA come from the germline V gene (reference sequence). The CDR3 runs 13 residues. V dropped 4 bases and J dropped 8; count of bases not matched to a gene: 6. The DNA of the CDR3 is TGCAGTGCTATACAGGGGGCGTACTATGAGCAGTTCTTC. Translated: CSAIQGAYYEQFF.

V and J are TRBV7-9 and TRBJ2-5, with D unclear. This CDR3 contains 13 residues. The germline V gene has CDR1 SEHNR and CDR2 FQNEAQ (reference sequence). With 1 base removed from V and 3 bases from J, the gap between germline ends came to 6 bases. The CDR3, as DNA: TGTGCCAGCAGCTTAGTTGTCGAAGAGACCCAGTACTTC. Amino acids: CASSLVVEETQYF.

As DNA, the CDR3 is TGCAGTGCGATAATCAGACTAGTCACAGATACGCAGTATTTT. It is translated as CSAIIRLVTDTQYF. The chain has TRBV20-1 and TRBJ2-3; tentative D call: TRBD2 (6 bases). The CDR3 totals 14 residues. V lost 6 bases and J 2 bases, leaving 15 bases between the germline ends. Germline V gene lookup returns CDR1 DFQATT and CDR2 SNEGSKA (reference sequence).

This clonotype has only a few counts. The V call is TRBV20-1, the J call TRBJ2-1; 7 bases match TRBD2. The trim removed 3 bases at V and 0 bases at J, leaving 5 bases unmatched. The CDR3 is 15 residues long. Germline CDR1 DFQATT, CDR2 SNEGSKA (reference sequence). This chain's CDR3 is CSARSGGSSYNEQFF. In DNA, the CDR3 is TGCAGTGCTAGGTCCGGCGGGAGCTCCTACAATGAGCAGTTCTTC.

The rearrangement uses TRBV6-1 and TRBJ2-1; maybe TRBD2 (5 bases). This CDR3 spans 16 amino acids. Germline values: CDR1 MNHNS, CDR2 SASEGT. The germline V and J ends were trimmed by 6 bases and 5 bases, with 20 bases remaining between them. In DNA form, the CDR3 reads TGTGCCAGCAGCCGGGTACTTAGCGTCTCGGACAATGAGCAGTTCTTC. It encodes CASSRVLSVSDNEQFF.

This chain connects TRBV15 to TRBJ2-7, with unresolved D. V was shortened by 1 base and J by 4 bases, with 5 bases between the two germline ends. The germline V gene encodes CDR1 LNHNV and CDR2 YYDKDF (reference sequence). This CDR3 is built from 12 residues. CDR3: CATSRVGYEQYF. CDR3 nucleotides: TGTGCCACCAGCAGAGTGGGGTACGAGCAGTACTTC.

The CDR3 sequence: CSARGGTGGLLNTEAFF. In DNA, the CDR3 is TGCAGTGCTAGAGGAGGGACAGGGGGCCTATTGAACACTGAAGCTTTCTTT. The chain uses TRBV20-1 and TRBJ1-1; the match to TRBD1 covers 12 bases. Germline loops: CDR1 DFQATT, CDR2 SNEGSKA (reference sequence). V shed 1 base and J 0 bases; nucleotides not matched to a gene: 6. The CDR3 contains 17 residues.

The chain employs TRBV10-3 and TRBJ2-7, with 9 bases lining up with TRBD1. The germline gives CDR1 ENHRY, CDR2 SYGVKD. The junction had 11 bases not matched to a gene; V was cut back by 11 bases and J by 6 bases. CDR3 length equals 13 residues. The CDR3 sequence is CAAKQGAASEQYF. CDR3 DNA sequence: TGTGCCGCAAAACAGGGGGCAGCTTCCGAGCAGTACTTC.

A few counts support this clonotype. The chain carries TRBV20-1 and TRBJ2-3; D not resolved. Trimming removed 4 bases at V and 0 bases at J, with 11 bases between. The CDR3 runs to 14 residues. Germline CDR1 and CDR2: DFQATT and SNEGSKA (reference sequence). Here the CDR3 DNA reads TGCAGTGCTAACCCTCATGGGAGCACAGATACGCAGTATTTT. It translates to CSANPHGSTDTQYF.

This clonotype is labeled medium-sized. The chain uses TRBV20-1 and TRBJ1-6; TRBD1 might be the D (5 bases). The CDR3 length is 14 residues. The germline V and J ends were trimmed by 6 bases and 2 bases, with 11 bases remaining between them. Germline loops: CDR1 DFQATT, CDR2 SNEGSKA (reference sequence). The CDR3 DNA sequence: TGCAGTGCAGGGGAGTTCACCTATAATTCACCCCTCCACTTT. Protein: CSAGEFTYNSPLHF.

This chain links TRBV28 with TRBJ1-5, with D possibly TRBD1 on 5 matching bases. Trimming removed 5 bases from V and 3 bases from J, with 11 bases in between. Germline assignment: CDR1 MDHEN and CDR2 SYDVKM. The length of the CDR3 is 14 residues. The CDR3 region is CASSVPTDNQPQHF. The CDR3 DNA reads TGTGCCAGCAGTGTCCCGACAGACAATCAGCCCCAGCATTTT. The full variable domain, rest sourced from reference TRBV28 and TRBJ1-5, is DVKVTQSSRYLVKRTGEKVFLECVQDMDHENMFWYRQDPGLGLRLIYFSYDVKMKEKGDIPEGYSVSREKKERFSLILESASTNQTSMYLCASSVPTDNQPQHFGDGTRLSIL.

The chain carries TRBV9 and TRBJ2-7; D is undetermined. This CDR3 region has 15 residues. The germline V gene encodes CDR1 SGDLS and CDR2 YYNGEE. The V end lost 4 bases, the J end lost 1 base, and 15 bases lay between the germline ends. The CDR3 sequence is CASSPHQSVSYEQYF. CDR3 in DNA: TGTGCCAGCAGCCCACATCAGTCGGTGTCCTACGAGCAGTACTTC.

The CDR3 region has the DNA TGTGCCAGCATGGTTTCAGGGGGCAGTCAGCCCCAGCATTTT. Its translation is CASMVSGGSQPQHF. The genes are TRBV6-1 and TRBJ1-5; the match to TRBD1 covers 8 bases. Germline loops: CDR1 MNHNS, CDR2 SASEGT. The CDR3 has 14 residues. The junction had 8 bases not matched to a gene; V was cut back by 7 bases and J by 6 bases.

The chain joins TRBV10-1 to TRBJ1-1; TRBD1 is a possible D gene (5 bases). Trimming took 10 bases from V and 5 from J, leaving 17 bases between them. The CDR3 covers 13 residues. Germline CDR1 is WNHNN and CDR2 is SYGVQD (reference sequence). The CDR3 protein is CATSGAMGTEAFF. CDR3 nucleotide sequence: TGCGCCACCAGCGGGGCTATGGGTACTGAAGCTTTCTTT.

Only a few counts were recorded for this clonotype. V is TRBV20-1 and J is TRBJ1-1; TRBD1 matches 9 bases. Losses at the gene ends were 3 bases for V and 4 bases for J; bases not matched to a gene: 9. The V gene's germline CDR1 is DFQATT and CDR2 SNEGSKA (reference sequence). This CDR3 comprises 15 residues. The CDR3 nucleotides read TGCAGTGCTAGGGGACAGGGCGAGCGGGGCACTGAAGCTTTCTTT. Encoded protein: CSARGQGERGTEAFF.